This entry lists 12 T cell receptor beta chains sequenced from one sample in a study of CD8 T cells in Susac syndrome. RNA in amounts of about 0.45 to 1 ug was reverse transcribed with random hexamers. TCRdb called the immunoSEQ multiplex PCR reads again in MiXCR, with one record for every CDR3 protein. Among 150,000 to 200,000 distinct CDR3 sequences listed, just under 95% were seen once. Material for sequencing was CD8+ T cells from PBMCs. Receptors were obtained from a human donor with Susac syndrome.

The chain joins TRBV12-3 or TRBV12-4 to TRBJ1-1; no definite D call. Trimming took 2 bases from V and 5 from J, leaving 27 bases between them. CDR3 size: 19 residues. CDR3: CASSLTVLVSREARTEAFF. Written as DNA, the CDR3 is TGTGCCAGCAGTTTAACGGTCCTGGTTAGCCGCGAAGCCAGGACTGAAGCTTTCTTT.

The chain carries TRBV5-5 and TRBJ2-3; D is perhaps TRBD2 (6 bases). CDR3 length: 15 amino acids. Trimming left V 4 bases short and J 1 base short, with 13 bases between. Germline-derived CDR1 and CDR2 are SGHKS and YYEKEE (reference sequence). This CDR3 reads CASSRLGGRTDTQYF. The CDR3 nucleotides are TGTGCCAGCAGCCGTTTGGGGGGACGCACAGATACGCAGTATTTT.

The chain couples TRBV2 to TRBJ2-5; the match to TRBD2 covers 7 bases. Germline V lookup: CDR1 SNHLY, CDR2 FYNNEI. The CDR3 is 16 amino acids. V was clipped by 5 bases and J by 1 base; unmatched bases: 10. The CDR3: CASSPGRGRSQETQYF. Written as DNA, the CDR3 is TGTGCCAGCAGTCCGGGGAGGGGACGAAGCCAAGAGACCCAGTACTTC. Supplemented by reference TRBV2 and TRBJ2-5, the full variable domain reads EPEVTQTPSHQVTQMGQEVILRCVPISNHLYFYWYRQILGQKVEFLVSFYNNEISEKSEIFDDQFSVERPDGSNFTLKIRSTKLEDSAMYFCASSPGRGRSQETQYFGPGTRLLVL.

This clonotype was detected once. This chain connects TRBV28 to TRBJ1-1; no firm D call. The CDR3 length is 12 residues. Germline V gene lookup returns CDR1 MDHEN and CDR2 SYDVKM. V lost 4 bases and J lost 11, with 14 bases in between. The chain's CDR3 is CASSSDDIRAFF. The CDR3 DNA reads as TGTGCCAGCAGTTCCGACGATATTCGGGCTTTCTTT.

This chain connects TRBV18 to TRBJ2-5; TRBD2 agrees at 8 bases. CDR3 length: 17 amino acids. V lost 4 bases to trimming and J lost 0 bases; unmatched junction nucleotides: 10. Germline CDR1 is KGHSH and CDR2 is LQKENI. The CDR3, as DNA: TGTGCCAGCTCACTAACCAGCGGGGGAGTATACCAAGAGACCCAGTACTTC. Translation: CASSLTSGGVYQETQYF.

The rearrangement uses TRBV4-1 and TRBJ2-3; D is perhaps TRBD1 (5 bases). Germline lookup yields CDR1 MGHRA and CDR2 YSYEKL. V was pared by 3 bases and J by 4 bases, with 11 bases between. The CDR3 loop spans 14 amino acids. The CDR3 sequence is CASSQEVGADTQYF. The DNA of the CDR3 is TGCGCCAGCAGCCAGGAAGTAGGGGCAGATACGCAGTATTTT.

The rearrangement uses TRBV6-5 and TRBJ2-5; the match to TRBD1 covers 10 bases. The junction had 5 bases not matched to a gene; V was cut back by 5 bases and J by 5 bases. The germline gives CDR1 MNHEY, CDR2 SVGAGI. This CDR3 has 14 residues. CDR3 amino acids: CASSVGQGKETQYF. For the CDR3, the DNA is TGTGCCAGCAGTGTGGGACAGGGGAAGGAGACCCAGTACTTC.

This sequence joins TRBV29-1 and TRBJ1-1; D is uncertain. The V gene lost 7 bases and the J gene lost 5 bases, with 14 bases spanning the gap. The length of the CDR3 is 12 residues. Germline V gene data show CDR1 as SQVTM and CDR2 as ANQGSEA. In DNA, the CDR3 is TGCAGCGGGGTGCGGGGAGGAACTGAAGCTTTCTTT. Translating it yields CSGVRGGTEAFF.

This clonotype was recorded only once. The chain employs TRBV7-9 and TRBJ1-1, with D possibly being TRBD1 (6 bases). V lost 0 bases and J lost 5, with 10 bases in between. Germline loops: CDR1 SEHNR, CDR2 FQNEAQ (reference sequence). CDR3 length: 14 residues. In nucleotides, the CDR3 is TGTGCCAGCAGCTTAGCGGACAGAAAGACTGAAGCTTTCTTT. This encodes CASSLADRKTEAFF.

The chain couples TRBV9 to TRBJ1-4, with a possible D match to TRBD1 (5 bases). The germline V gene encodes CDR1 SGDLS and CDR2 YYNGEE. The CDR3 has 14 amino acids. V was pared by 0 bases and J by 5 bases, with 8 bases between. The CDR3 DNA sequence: TGTGCCAGCAGCGTAGCTGGGGGGAATGAAAAACTGTTTTTT. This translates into CASSVAGGNEKLFF.

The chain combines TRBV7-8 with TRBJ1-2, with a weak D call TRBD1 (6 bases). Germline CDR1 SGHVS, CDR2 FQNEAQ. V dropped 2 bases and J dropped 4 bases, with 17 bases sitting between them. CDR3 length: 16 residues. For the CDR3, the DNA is TGTGCCAGCAGCTTAAGTACAGGGTTTAATTTCTATGGCTACACCTTC. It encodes CASSLSTGFNFYGYTF. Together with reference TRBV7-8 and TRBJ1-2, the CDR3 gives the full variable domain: GAGVSQSPRYKVAKRGQDVALRCDPISGHVSLFWYQQALGQGPEFLTYFQNEAQLDKSGLPSDRFFAERPEGSVSTLKIQRTQQEDSAVYLCASSLSTGFNFYGYTFGSGTRLTVV.

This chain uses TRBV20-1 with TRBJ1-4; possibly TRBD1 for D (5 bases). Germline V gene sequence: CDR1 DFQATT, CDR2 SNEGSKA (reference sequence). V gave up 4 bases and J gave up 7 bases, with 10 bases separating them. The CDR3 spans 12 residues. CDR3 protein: CSATGGVEKLFF. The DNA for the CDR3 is TGCAGTGCTACGGGGGGGGTTGAAAAACTGTTTTTT.